The next 21 T cell receptor beta chains were all read from a single sample in a study of spatial heterogeneity in lung cancer. MiXCR, applied by TCRdb to the 5' RACE reads, yields one record per CDR3 protein. The repertoire holds around 780 distinct CDR3 sequences, with 9.5% to 14% as singletons. Time point reported: sample taken at primary tumor resection. The sequencing here drew on normal lung tissue next to the tumor, taken at surgery. These receptors were taken from a male donor with early-stage non-small cell lung cancer.

This clonotype is classed as medium-sized. The chain combines TRBV6-9 with TRBJ2-2; 8 nucleotides agree with TRBD2. The CDR3 loop spans 17 amino acids. Unmatched junction bases numbered 16, after V lost 7 bases and J lost 6 bases. The V gene's germline CDR1 is MNHGY and CDR2 SVAAGI. The CDR3 region is CASNSWGLVGGAGELFF. In DNA form, the CDR3 reads TGTGCCAGCAACTCATGGGGACTAGTTGGGGGAGCCGGGGAGCTGTTTTTT.

In this sample, this clonotype turned up a few times. The CDR3 DNA reads as TGTGCCAGCAGTTCTCGGGACCAGACCTACGAGCAGTACTTC. Residues: CASSSRDQTYEQYF. V is TRBV28 and J is TRBJ2-7; D may correspond to TRBD1 or TRBD2 (5 bases each). V lost 4 bases to trimming and J lost 2 bases, with 12 bases between them. The CDR3 spans 14 residues. The germline V gene has CDR1 MDHEN and CDR2 SYDVKM.

Remarks on this clonotype: The junction and the germline gene differ at one end; a read error may be behind it. The chain couples TRBV12-3 or TRBV12-4 to TRBJ2-7; D call uncertain. This CDR3 spans 13 amino acids. CDR3 DNA sequence: TGTGTCAGCAGTTCGGGTGTGGGGTACGAGCAGTACTTC. It is translated as CVSSSGVGYEQYF.

This clonotype was seen many times. V gene TRBV20-1 combines with J gene TRBJ1-1; perhaps TRBD1 as D (5 bases). The CDR3 totals 14 residues. V was pared by 2 bases and J by 0 bases, with 10 bases between. CDR1 is DFQATT and CDR2 is SNEGSKA in the germline V gene (reference sequence). The chain's CDR3 is CSARKGFMNTEAFF. The CDR3 nucleotides read TGCAGTGCTAGAAAGGGGTTCATGAACACTGAAGCTTTCTTT.

This clonotype was detected ten times or more. The V call is TRBV7-2, the J call TRBJ2-5, with 9 bases aligning to TRBD1. Germline trimming cut 5 bases from V and 3 bases from J; bases unmatched to any gene: 13. The CDR3 covers 17 residues. From germline, CDR1 is SGHTA and CDR2 FQGNSA. CDR3 coding DNA: TGTGCCAGCAGCCTTCAAGCCGGGACAGGGACAGAAGAGACCCAGTACTTC. It codes for CASSLQAGTGTEETQYF.

Only a few counts were recorded for this clonotype. A much larger clonotype is one base distant, so this may be a read error. The V gene is TRBV15, the J gene TRBJ2-1; no firm D call. This CDR3 has 15 amino acids. Germline V gives CDR1 LNHNV, CDR2 YYDKDF (reference sequence). In DNA, the CDR3 is TGTGTCACCAGCAGAGATCTCGTAGTAGACAATGAGCAGTTCTTC. It specifies CVTSRDLVVDNEQFF.

By frequency in the sample, this clonotype is medium-sized. The rearrangement joins TRBV20-1 to TRBJ2-5; 9 positions agree with TRBD2. Germline V gene sequence: CDR1 DFQATT, CDR2 SNEGSKA (reference sequence). The J segment lost 5 bases and the V segment lost 2 bases, leaving 3 bases of the junction unmatched. This CDR3 has 13 residues. The CDR3 spells CSARLAGRETQYF. The CDR3 coding sequence is TGCAGTGCTAGACTAGCGGGGCGGGAGACCCAGTACTTC.

Ten or more counts support this clonotype. The V call is TRBV28, the J call TRBJ2-6; 7 bases are a match to TRBD1. Germline V gives CDR1 MDHEN, CDR2 SYDVKM. CDR3 length: 14 amino acids. The CDR3 coding sequence is TGTGACGCTAACAGGGGCTCTGGGGCCAACGTCCTGACTTTC. It codes for CDANRGSGANVLTF.

V and J are TRBV13 and TRBJ1-2; D is ambiguous. CDR3 length: 12 residues. From germline, CDR1 is PRHDT and CDR2 FYEKMQ (reference sequence). V gave up 0 bases and J gave up 4 bases, with 3 bases separating them. In DNA form, the CDR3 reads TGTGCCAGCAGCTTAGGCAGCTATGGCTACACCTTC. Translated, it gives CASSLGSYGYTF.

This clonotype is categorized as large. The chain links TRBV6-1 to TRBJ2-5; 7 bases map to TRBD1. CDR3 length: 15 residues. CDR1 is MNHNS, CDR2 SASEGT, per germline. V was clipped by 7 bases and J by 2 bases; unmatched bases: 10. The CDR3 loop reads CASILLGQRQETQYF. The CDR3, as DNA: TGTGCCAGCATTCTACTGGGACAGCGGCAAGAGACCCAGTACTTC.

This clonotype rates as medium-sized (0.01 to 0.1%). The chain has TRBV24-1 and TRBJ2-3; 11 bases align to TRBD2. The CDR3 loop spans 16 amino acids. V lost 4 bases to trimming and J lost 4 bases; unmatched junction nucleotides: 6. CDR1 is KGHDR and CDR2 is SFDVKD in the germline V gene. Written as DNA, the CDR3 is TGTGCCACCAGTGACCCTCGACTAGCGGGGTCAGATACGCAGTATTTT. Translation: CATSDPRLAGSDTQYF.

By frequency in the sample, this clonotype is large. The genes are TRBV28 and TRBJ2-7; TRBD1 agrees at 8 bases. Germline loops: CDR1 MDHEN, CDR2 SYDVKM. This CDR3 comprises 14 residues. V trimming: 5 bases; J trimming: 2 bases; junction bases outside the gene matches: 5. CDR3 sequence (DNA): TGTGCCAGCAGTCCCCAGACAGGGGCCTACGAGCAGTACTTC. This gives the protein CASSPQTGAYEQYF.

This clonotype is labeled large. The chain carries TRBV25-1 and TRBJ2-1; a possible D gene is TRBD2 (5 bases). This CDR3 has 14 residues. V lost 8 bases to trimming and J lost 5 bases, with 16 bases between them. CDR1 and CDR2 from the germline V gene are MGHDK and SYGVNS. CDR3 in DNA: TGTGCCAGCTCCAAACTAGTAGGGAACAATGAGCAGTTCTTC. Residues: CASSKLVGNNEQFF.

This clonotype is classed as medium-sized (0.01 to 0.1%). The chain has TRBV7-2 and TRBJ2-7; tentatively, D is TRBD1 or TRBD2 (5 bases each). In germline, CDR1 is SGHTA, CDR2 FQGNSA. With 5 bases removed from V and 3 bases from J, the gap between germline ends came to 17 bases. There are 15 residues in the CDR3. CDR3 in DNA: TGTGCCAGCAGCGATAAGACCGGGGCCTACTACGAGCAGTACTTC. As protein: CASSDKTGAYYEQYF. Supplemented by reference TRBV7-2 and TRBJ2-7, the full variable domain reads GAGVSQSPSNKVTEKGKDVELRCDPISGHTALYWYRQSLGQGLEFLIYFQGNSAPDKSGLPSDRFSAERTGGSVSTLTIQRTQQEDSAVYLCASSDKTGAYYEQYFGPGTRLTVT.

This clonotype is labeled as large. This chain connects TRBV27 to TRBJ2-7; D remains ambiguous. The CDR3 runs to 15 residues. Germline CDR1 reads MNHEY; CDR2 reads SMNVEV (reference sequence). Trimming removed 11 bases from V and 5 bases from J, with 25 bases in between. CDR3 coding DNA: TGTGCCTCCCGGCGGAATCCGATGGTATTCGACGAGCAGTACTTC. Translating it yields CASRRNPMVFDEQYF.

This clonotype was counted many times. V usage is TRBV5-1 and J usage is TRBJ2-7; D is perhaps TRBD2 (6 bases). The length of the CDR3 is 13 residues. Trimming cost V 5 bases and J 7 bases, with 16 bases left between them. CDR1 SGHRS and CDR2 YFSETQ come from the germline V gene. The CDR3 sequence is CASRYGLGGEQYF. CDR3 coding DNA: TGCGCCAGCAGGTACGGACTCGGAGGGGAGCAGTACTTC.

This chain links TRBV5-1 with TRBJ2-7, with TRBD1 identical over 9 bases. This CDR3 has 14 amino acids. Germline V gene data show CDR1 as SGHRS and CDR2 as YFSETQ. Germline trimming cut 4 bases from V and 3 bases from J; bases unmatched to any gene: 5. CDR3 DNA sequence: TGCGCCAGCAGCAAGGACAGGGGCCTCTACGAGCAGTACTTC. It is translated as CASSKDRGLYEQYF.

The rearrangement joins TRBV19 to TRBJ2-6, with D perhaps matching TRBD1 (6 bases). The CDR3 covers 15 residues. V gave up 6 bases and J gave up 0 bases, with 9 bases separating them. The germline CDR1 and CDR2 sequences are LNHDA and SQIVND (reference sequence). CDR3 amino acids: CASSHRDSGANVLTF. The CDR3 bases are TGTGCCAGTAGCCACAGGGACTCTGGGGCCAACGTCCTGACTTTC.

This clonotype was picked up a small number of times. This chain joins TRBV20-1 and TRBJ2-3, with TRBD2 matching 8 bases. The CDR3 runs 14 residues. CDR1 is DFQATT, CDR2 SNEGSKA, per germline (reference sequence). V lost 5 bases to trimming and J lost 6 bases; unmatched junction nucleotides: 10. The CDR3 here is CSAPRGGPGDTQYF. In nucleotides, the CDR3 is TGCAGTGCTCCCCGGGGGGGGCCCGGGGATACGCAGTATTTT.

This clonotype is classed as medium-sized. The chain recombines TRBV4-1 with TRBJ2-1, with 9 nucleotides matching TRBD1. Looked up from germline, CDR1 is MGHRA and CDR2 is YSYEKL. The junction had 6 bases not matched to a gene; V was cut back by 1 base and J by 8 bases. CDR3 size: 15 residues. The CDR3 sequence is CASSQGTGEVDEQFF. The CDR3 region has the DNA TGCGCCAGCAGCCAAGGGACAGGGGAAGTTGATGAGCAGTTCTTC.

By share of the sample, this clonotype is large. V and J are TRBV5-1 and TRBJ1-4, with 8 bases aligning to TRBD1. Germline V CDR1 and CDR2: SGHRS, YFSETQ. The CDR3 consists of 16 residues. Losses at the gene ends were 3 bases for V and 7 bases for J; bases not matched to a gene: 11. The CDR3, as DNA: TGCGCCAGCAGCTCGATCCAGACAGGGGCGGGTGAAAAACTGTTTTTT. Its translation: CASSSIQTGAGEKLFF. The full variable domain, rest sourced from reference TRBV5-1 and TRBJ1-4, is KAGVTQTPRYLIKTRGQQVTLSCSPISGHRSVSWYQQTPGQGLQFLFEYFSETQRNKGNFPGRFSGRQFSNSRSEMNVSTLELGDSALYLCASSSIQTGAGEKLFFGSGTQLSVL.